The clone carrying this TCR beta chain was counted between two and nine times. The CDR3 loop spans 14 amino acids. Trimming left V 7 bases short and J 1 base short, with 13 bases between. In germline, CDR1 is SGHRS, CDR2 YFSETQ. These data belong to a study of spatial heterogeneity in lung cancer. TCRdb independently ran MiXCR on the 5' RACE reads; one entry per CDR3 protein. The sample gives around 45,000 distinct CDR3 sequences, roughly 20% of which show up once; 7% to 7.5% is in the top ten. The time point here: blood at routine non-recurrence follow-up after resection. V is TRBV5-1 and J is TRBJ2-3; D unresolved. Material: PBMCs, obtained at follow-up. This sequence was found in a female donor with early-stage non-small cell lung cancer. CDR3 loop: CASASHEGTDTQYF. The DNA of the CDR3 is TGCGCCAGCGCCTCCCACGAAGGCACAGATACGCAGTATTTT.